These 5 T cell receptor beta chains came from one sample sequenced in a study of T cells in Graves' hyperthyroidism and ophthalmopathy (dated by TCRdb to the late 2010s). Libraries were built with multiplex PCR. For sequencing, an Illumina HiSeq 2000 was employed. The TCR beta CDR3 regions were amplified from RNA transcripts. The first round of RT-PCR for the TCR CDR3 was performed with the HTBI primer set and the Qiagen OneStep RT-PCR kit. TCRdb reprocessed the public reads (quality trimming at Q25 with fastp, clone calling with MiXCR) and kept in-frame beta chains. Rows with one shared CDR3 protein collapse into an entry with the most common genes and DNA. This sample comprises hundreds of thousands of distinct CDR3 sequences, roughly 32% of them detected only once. The ten largest account for roughly 31% of the sample. Sequenced material: blood. The origin of the receptors is a woman in her thirties or forties with Graves' hyperthyroidism.

At least ten counts were recorded for this clonotype. The chain's CDR3 is CSGKGAGNTIYF. The CDR3 region has the DNA TGCAGCGGCAAGGGGGCAGGAAACACCATATATTTT. The chain has TRBV29-1 and TRBJ1-3; 7 positions match TRBD1. The CDR3 sequence is 12 residues long. V lost 7 bases, J lost 4 bases, and 4 bases stayed unmatched. Germline V gene lookup returns CDR1 SQVTM and CDR2 ANQGSEA. The full variable domain, completed using reference TRBV29-1 and TRBJ1-3, is SAVISQKPSRDICQRGTSLTIQCQVDSQVTMMFWYRQQPGQSLTLIATANQGSEATYESGFVIDKFPISRPNLTFSTLTVSNMSPEDSSIYLCSGKGAGNTIYFGEGSWLTVV.

This clonotype was seen more than once but under ten times. V usage is TRBV5-4 and J usage is TRBJ2-5, with TRBD1 identical over 7 bases. J gave up 2 bases and V 2 bases, and 12 bases lay outside the gene matches. The CDR3 consists of 17 residues. Germline V lookup: CDR1 SGHNT, CDR2 YYREEE (reference sequence). As DNA, the CDR3 is TGTGCCAGCAGCTTATACTCCGGGACAGACATTCAAGAGACCCAGTACTTC. This gives the protein CASSLYSGTDIQETQYF. The full variable domain, in which reference TRBV5-4 and TRBJ2-5 provide the parts outside the CDR3, is ETGVTQSPTHLIKTRGQQVTLRCSSQSGHNTVSWYQQALGQGPQFIFQYYREEENGRGNFPPRFSGLQFPNYSSELNVNALELDDSALYLCASSLYSGTDIQETQYFGPGTRLLVL.

This clonotype occurred many times. The chain is built from TRBV15 and TRBJ2-7, with a possible D match to TRBD2 (6 bases). Germline V gene lookup returns CDR1 LNHNV and CDR2 YYDKDF (reference sequence). The CDR3 spans 14 residues. The V end was cut by 3 bases, the J end by 4 bases, with 13 bases between. The CDR3 DNA follows: TGTGCCACCAGCAGGATGGGGGGACCTTACGAGCAGTACTTC. As protein: CATSRMGGPYEQYF.

The genes are TRBV19 and TRBJ2-7; 11 positions agree with TRBD2. From germline, CDR1 is LNHDA and CDR2 SQIVND (reference sequence). V lost 5 bases, J lost 6 bases, and 9 bases stayed unmatched. The CDR3 is made up of 15 amino acids. The CDR3, as DNA: TGTGCCAGTAGTCTCGGACTAGCGGGTCTTTCCGAGCAGTACTTC. Translated: CASSLGLAGLSEQYF.

The V gene is TRBV30, the J gene TRBJ1-1; D gene ambiguous. The CDR3 extends over 12 amino acids. Germline CDR1 is GTSNPN and CDR2 is SVGIG (reference sequence). V dropped 0 bases and J dropped 7 bases, with 9 bases sitting between them. The CDR3 DNA reads as TGTGCCTGGAGTGTAACGCGAATTGAAGCTTTCTTT. As protein: CAWSVTRIEAFF. The variable domain in full, completed from reference TRBV30 and TRBJ1-1, reads SQTIHQWPATLVQPVGSPLSLECTVEGTSNPNLYWYRQAAGRGLQLLFYSVGIGQISSEVPQNLSASRPQDRQFILSSKKLLLSDSGFYLCAWSVTRIEAFFGQGTRLTVV.